This record looks at one T cell receptor beta chain sequence and its context. Its specificity is not known. The sample belongs to a study of blood T cells in healthy people across ages. Whole-study findings and limits: Significant beta diversity loss was already apparent by age 40, declining roughly linearly.

From germline, CDR1 is SGHTA and CDR2 FQGNSA. CDR3 size: 14 residues. Trimming removed 3 bases at V and 2 bases at J, with 11 bases between. A second PCR, run for about 7 to 11 cycles, used a sample-barcoded 5' primer plus a J-beta primer mix. MiXCR, run by TCRdb on the 5' RACE reads, gives a single entry per CDR3 protein. Counted here are more than 650,000 distinct CDR3 sequences, 22% occurring once; the ten biggest clones make up 22%. The clonotype originates from a man aged 65 to 85 in good health. The source material was blood. This chain uses TRBV7-2 with TRBJ2-7; no definite D call. The CDR3 sequence is CASSLAETPYEQYF. In DNA, the CDR3 is TGTGCCAGCAGCTTGGCGGAGACCCCCTACGAGCAGTACTTC.